This T cell receptor beta chain was retrieved from a study of OX40 agonist ivuxolimab in advanced cancers. Study as a whole: It was ivuxolimab, an agonistic anti-OX40 (CD134) antibody, that patients were treated with.

Sequencing used immunoSEQ multiplex PCR; TCRdb keeps in-frame clones, though not all of them. The sample lists 80,000 or so clones, more than 85% occurring once. Germline CDR1 MNHEY, CDR2 SMNVEV (reference sequence). This CDR3 comprises 15 residues. The ends lost 6 bases at V and 5 bases at J; junction bases unmatched: 9. The sequence was collected from an adult with an advanced solid tumor such as melanoma, head and neck, liver or kidney cancer. Sequencing used CD4+ or CD8+ T cells sorted from blood, obtained in a trial of the OX40 agonist ivuxolimab. V is TRBV27 and J is TRBJ2-7; 11 bases fit TRBD2. CDR3 nucleotides: TGTGCCAGCAGGCTTAGCGGGAGGGCCGGGAACGAGCAGTACTTC. As protein: CASRLSGRAGNEQYF.